This TCR beta chain came from a study of T cell repertoires in cytomegalovirus infection. Looking at the study overall: From public TCR beta signatures came an indication of both CMV infection and matching HLA type.

The CDR3 totals 16 residues. The germline V gene encodes CDR1 SGHTA and CDR2 FQGNSA. Trimming left V 2 bases short and J 7 bases short, with 17 bases between. TCRdb passed the reads through MiXCR, listing each CDR3 protein once. The table has 200,000 to 300,000 distinct CDR3 sequences, roughly 9.1% seen once. Many counts were recorded for this clonotype. Material for sequencing was PBMCs. The chain is built from TRBV7-2 and TRBJ1-4; D possibly corresponds to TRBD1 (5 bases). The receptor comes from a human donor in good health (CMV status not recorded). Some clones in this sample may be carry-over from other donors' samples. CDR3 in DNA: TGTGCCAGCAGCTTAAGAGGAGGGCAGGGAGCTGAAAAACTGTTTTTT. Protein: CASSLRGGQGAEKLFF.